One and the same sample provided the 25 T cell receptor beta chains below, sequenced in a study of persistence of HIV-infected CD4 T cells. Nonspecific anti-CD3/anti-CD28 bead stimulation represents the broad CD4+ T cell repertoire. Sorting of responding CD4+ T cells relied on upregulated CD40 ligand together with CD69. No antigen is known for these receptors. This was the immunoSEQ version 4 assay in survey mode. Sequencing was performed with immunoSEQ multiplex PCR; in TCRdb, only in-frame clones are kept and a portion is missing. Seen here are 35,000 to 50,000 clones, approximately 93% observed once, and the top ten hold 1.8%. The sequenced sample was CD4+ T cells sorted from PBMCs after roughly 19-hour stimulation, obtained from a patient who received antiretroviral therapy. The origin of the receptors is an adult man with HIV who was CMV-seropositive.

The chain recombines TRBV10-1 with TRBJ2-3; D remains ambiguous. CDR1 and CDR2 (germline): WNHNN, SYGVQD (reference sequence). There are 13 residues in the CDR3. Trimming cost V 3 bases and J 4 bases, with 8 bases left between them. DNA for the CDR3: TGCGCCAGCAGTGATAGGGTGCCAGATACGCAGTATTTT. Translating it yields CASSDRVPDTQYF.

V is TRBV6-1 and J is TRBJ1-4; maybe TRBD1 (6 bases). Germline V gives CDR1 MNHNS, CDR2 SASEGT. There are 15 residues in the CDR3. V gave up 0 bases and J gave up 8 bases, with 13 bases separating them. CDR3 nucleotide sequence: TGTGCCAGCAGTGAAGCGGGGGGGCGCTGGGAAAAACTGTTTTTT. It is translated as CASSEAGGRWEKLFF.

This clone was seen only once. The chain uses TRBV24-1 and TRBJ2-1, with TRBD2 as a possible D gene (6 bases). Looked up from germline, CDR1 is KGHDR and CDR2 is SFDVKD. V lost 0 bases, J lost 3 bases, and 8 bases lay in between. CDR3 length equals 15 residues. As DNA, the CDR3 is TGTGCCACCAGTGATTTGTCGGGGGTCTACAATGAGCAGTTCTTC. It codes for CATSDLSGVYNEQFF.

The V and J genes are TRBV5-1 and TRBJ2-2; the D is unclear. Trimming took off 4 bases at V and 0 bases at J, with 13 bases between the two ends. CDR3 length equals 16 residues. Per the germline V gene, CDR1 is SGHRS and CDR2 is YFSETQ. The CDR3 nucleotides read TGCGCCAGCAGCACAAGGGTTTTCGCGAACACCGGGGAGCTGTTTTTT. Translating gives CASSTRVFANTGELFF.

The CDR3 DNA sequence: TGCGCCAGCAGCTTTCAGGGCGGGGACACTGAAGCTTTCTTT. Translated, it gives CASSFQGGDTEAFF. J is TRBJ1-1 and V is TRBV5-1, with D perhaps matching TRBD1 (5 bases). Germline CDR1 reads SGHRS; CDR2 reads YFSETQ. V lost 2 bases, J lost 3 bases, and 11 bases lay in between. This CDR3 comprises 14 residues.

In DNA form, the CDR3 reads TGTGCCAGCAGTGTTGCGGGCCTTAGAAGAAGCTCCTATAATTCACCCCTCCACTTT. Translated: CASSVAGLRRSSYNSPLHF. This chain uses TRBV2 with TRBJ1-6, with D hard to call. This CDR3 contains 19 residues. CDR1 is SNHLY and CDR2 is FYNNEI in the germline V gene. Trimming pared 4 bases from V and 0 bases from J, leaving 19 bases between.

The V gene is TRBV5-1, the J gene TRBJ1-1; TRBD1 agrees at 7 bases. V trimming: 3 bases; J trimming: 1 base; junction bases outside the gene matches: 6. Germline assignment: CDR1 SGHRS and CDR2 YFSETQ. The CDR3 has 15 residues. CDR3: CASSSEGAWNTEAFF. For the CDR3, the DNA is TGCGCCAGCAGCTCCGAGGGGGCGTGGAACACTGAAGCTTTCTTT.

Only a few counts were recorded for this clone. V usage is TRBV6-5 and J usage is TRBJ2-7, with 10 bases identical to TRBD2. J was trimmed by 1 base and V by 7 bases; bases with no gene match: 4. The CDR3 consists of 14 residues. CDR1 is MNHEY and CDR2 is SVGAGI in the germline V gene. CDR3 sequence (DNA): TGTGCCAGCACCTGGACTAGCGGATCCTACGAGCAGTACTTC. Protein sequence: CASTWTSGSYEQYF.

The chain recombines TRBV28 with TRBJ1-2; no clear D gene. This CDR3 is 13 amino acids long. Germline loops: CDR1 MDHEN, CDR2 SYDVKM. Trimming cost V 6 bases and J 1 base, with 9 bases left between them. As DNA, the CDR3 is TGTGCCAGCAGGGTTCAGAATAACTATGGCTACACCTTC. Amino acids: CASRVQNNYGYTF.

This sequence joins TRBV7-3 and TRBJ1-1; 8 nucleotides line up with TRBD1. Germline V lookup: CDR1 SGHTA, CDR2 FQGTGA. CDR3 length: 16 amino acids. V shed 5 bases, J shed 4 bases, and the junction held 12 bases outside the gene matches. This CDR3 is CASSPTGGYGSTEAFF. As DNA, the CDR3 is TGTGCCAGCAGCCCTACAGGGGGGTACGGGAGCACTGAAGCTTTCTTT.

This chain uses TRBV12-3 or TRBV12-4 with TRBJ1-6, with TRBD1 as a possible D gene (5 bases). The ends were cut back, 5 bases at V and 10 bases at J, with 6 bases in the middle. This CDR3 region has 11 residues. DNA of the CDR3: TGTGCCAGCAGTCGGGGGTCACCCCTCCACTTT. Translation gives CASSRGSPLHF.

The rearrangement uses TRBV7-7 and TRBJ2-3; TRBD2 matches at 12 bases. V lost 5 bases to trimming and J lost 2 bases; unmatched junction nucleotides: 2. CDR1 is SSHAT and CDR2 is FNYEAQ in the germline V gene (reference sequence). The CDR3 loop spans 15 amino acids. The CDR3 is CASSRTSGDTDTQYF. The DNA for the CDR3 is TGTGCCAGCAGCCGGACTAGCGGGGACACAGATACGCAGTATTTT.

The CDR3 bases are TGTGCCAGCAGCCCCCTAGGGACTAGCGGGGACCTCGGGCAGTTCTTC. Its translation is CASSPLGTSGDLGQFF. V gene TRBV14 combines with J gene TRBJ2-1; 13 nucleotides line up with TRBD2. V dropped 4 bases and J dropped 12; count of bases not matched to a gene: 12. Germline V gene data show CDR1 as SGHDN and CDR2 as FVKESK. The CDR3 consists of 16 residues.

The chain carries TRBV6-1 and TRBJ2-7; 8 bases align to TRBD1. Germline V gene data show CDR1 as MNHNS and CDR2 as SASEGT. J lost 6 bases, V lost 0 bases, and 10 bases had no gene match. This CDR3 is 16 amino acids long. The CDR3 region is CASSEAMGQGASEQYF. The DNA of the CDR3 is TGTGCCAGCAGTGAAGCGATGGGGCAGGGGGCATCCGAGCAGTACTTC.

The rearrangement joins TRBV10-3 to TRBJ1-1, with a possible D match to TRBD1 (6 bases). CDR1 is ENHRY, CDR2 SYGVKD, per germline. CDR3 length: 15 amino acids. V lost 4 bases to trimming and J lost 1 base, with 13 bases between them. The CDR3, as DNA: TGTGCCATCAGTGGGGGGGCGACAGGGAACACTGAAGCTTTCTTT. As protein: CAISGGATGNTEAFF.

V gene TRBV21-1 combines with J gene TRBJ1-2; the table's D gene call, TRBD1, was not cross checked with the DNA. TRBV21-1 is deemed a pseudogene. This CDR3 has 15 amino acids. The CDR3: CASSKAAGYWYGYTF. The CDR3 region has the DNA TGTGCCAGCAGCAAAGCGGCAGGGTACTGGTATGGCTACACCTTC.

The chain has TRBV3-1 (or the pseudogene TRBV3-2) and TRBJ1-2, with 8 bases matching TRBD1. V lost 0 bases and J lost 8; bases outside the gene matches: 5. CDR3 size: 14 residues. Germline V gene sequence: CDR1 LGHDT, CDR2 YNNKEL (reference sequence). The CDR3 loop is CASSQDQGAQGYTF. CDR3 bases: TGTGCCAGCAGCCAAGACCAGGGGGCGCAGGGCTACACCTTC.

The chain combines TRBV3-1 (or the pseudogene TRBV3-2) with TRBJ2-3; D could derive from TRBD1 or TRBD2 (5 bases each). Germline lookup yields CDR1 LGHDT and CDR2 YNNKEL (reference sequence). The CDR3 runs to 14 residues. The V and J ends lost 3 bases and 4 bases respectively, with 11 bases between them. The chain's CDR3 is CASSHRGAADTQYF. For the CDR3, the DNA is TGTGCCAGCAGCCATCGAGGGGCGGCAGATACGCAGTATTTT.

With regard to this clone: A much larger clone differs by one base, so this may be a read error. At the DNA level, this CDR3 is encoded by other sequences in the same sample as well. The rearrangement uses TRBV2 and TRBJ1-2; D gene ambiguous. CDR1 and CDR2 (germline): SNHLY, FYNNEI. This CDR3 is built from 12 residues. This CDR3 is CASSVENYGYTF. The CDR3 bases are TGTGCCAGCAGTGTGGAAAACTATGGCTACACTTTC.

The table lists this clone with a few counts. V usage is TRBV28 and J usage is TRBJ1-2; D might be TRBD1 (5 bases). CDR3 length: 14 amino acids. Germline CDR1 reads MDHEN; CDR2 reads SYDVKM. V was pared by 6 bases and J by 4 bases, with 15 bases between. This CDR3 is CASRTDKRGYGYTF. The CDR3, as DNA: TGTGCCAGCAGGACGGACAAGCGGGGCTATGGCTACACCTTC.

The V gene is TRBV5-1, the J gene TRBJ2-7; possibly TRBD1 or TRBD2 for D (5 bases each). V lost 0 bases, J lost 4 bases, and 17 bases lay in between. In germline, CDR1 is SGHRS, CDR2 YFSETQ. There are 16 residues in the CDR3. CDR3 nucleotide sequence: TGCGCCAGCAGCTTGGGTGGGCAGAGGGGATCGTACGAGCAGTACTTC. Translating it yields CASSLGGQRGSYEQYF.

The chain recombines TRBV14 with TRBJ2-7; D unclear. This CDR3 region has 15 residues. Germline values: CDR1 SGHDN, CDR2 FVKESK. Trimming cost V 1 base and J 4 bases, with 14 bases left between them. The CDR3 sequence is CASSQVEKGRYEQYF. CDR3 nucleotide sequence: TGTGCCAGCAGCCAAGTAGAGAAGGGTCGGTACGAGCAGTACTTC.

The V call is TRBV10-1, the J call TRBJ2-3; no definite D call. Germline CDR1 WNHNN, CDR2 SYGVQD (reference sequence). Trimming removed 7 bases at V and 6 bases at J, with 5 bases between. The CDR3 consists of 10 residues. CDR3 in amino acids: CASKLDTQYF. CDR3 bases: TGCGCCAGCAAGTTGGATACGCAGTATTTT.

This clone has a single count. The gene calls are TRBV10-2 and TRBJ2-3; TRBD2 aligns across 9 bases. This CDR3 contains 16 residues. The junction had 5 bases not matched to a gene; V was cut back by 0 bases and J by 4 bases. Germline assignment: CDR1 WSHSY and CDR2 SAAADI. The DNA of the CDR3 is TGCGCCAGCAGTGAGTCTGGGCGGGGGGGCCCAGATACGCAGTATTTT. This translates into CASSESGRGGPDTQYF.

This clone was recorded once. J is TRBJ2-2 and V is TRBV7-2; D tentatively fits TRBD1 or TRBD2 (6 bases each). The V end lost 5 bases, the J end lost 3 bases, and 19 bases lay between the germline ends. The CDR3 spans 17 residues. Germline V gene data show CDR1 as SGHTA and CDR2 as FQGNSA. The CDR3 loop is CASSRGRARGDTGELFF. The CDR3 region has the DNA TGTGCCAGCAGCCGTGGGCGGGCTAGGGGGGACACCGGGGAGCTGTTTTTT.